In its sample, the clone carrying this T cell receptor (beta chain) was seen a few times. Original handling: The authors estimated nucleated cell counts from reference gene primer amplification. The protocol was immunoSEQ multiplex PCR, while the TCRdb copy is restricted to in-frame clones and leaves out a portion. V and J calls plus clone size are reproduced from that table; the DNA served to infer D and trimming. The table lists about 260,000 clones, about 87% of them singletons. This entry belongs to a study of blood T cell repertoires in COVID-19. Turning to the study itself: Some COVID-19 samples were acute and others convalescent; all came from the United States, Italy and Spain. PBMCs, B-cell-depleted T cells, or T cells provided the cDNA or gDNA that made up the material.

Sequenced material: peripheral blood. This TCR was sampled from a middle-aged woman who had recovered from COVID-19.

Here the CDR3 reads CASATGGNGNTIYF. Here the CDR3 DNA reads TGTGCCAGCGCTACAGGGGGGAATGGAAACACCATATATTTT. The chain has TRBV6-5 and TRBJ1-3; 8 bases fit TRBD1. Germline assignment: CDR1 MNHEY and CDR2 SVGAGI. J was trimmed by 3 bases and V by 8 bases; bases with no gene match: 6. The CDR3 has 14 residues.